Reported below is one TCR beta chain. As yet, its antigen is unknown. Use of 60 Vbeta and 13 Jbeta primers characterized the PCR. Clones were sequenced by immunoSEQ multiplex PCR, and TCRdb holds only the in-frame ones, with some missing. The table includes some 95,000 clones, approximately 81% detected once. This record comes from a study of cytomegalovirus exposure and HLA in healthy donors. Trimming pared 1 base from V and 7 bases from J, leaving 14 bases between. The CDR3 extends over 14 amino acids. CDR1 is SGHDT, CDR2 YYEEEE, per germline. Findings of the study overall: As immune exposure information, only CMV serostatus was available.

The sample consisted of PBMCs. The V gene is TRBV5-6, the J gene TRBJ1-2, with D possibly being TRBD1 (6 bases). This sequence originates from a woman aged 40 to 49 in good health and CMV-seropositive. The CDR3 DNA sequence: TGTGCCAGCAGCTTGTTTGGTCCAGGGGCTGGCTACACCTTC. Translating gives CASSLFGPGAGYTF.